This is a list of T cell receptor beta chains from one sample in a study of blood T cell repertoires in COVID-19. Here immunoSEQ multiplex PCR was the method, and the copy in TCRdb shows in-frame clones only, minus some. The table lists 80,000 to 100,000 clones, about 86% of them singletons. The specimen was peripheral blood. The receptors come from a woman of 80 years or more with acute or convalescent COVID-19. CDR3s include the opening cysteine and the closing phenylalanine or tryptophan. A D gene is named only where the DNA matches it firmly. Only part of the rows carry a size: once, few, many, or a class if the clone is expanded.

>NA|TRBJ2-7|TRBV5-1|NA|15
CASSLAQDGPYEQYF
TGCGCCAGCAGCTTGGCCCAGGATGGTCCCTACGAGCAGTACTTC
>NA|TRBJ1-6|TRBV20-1|once|17
CSASLGTRSSYNSPLHF
TGCAGTGCTAGTTTGGGGACTAGGAGCTCCTATAATTCACCCCTCCACTTT
>NA|TRBJ1-5|TRBV2|once|12
CASRFAGVTQHF
TGTGCCAGCAGGTTCGCCGGGGTGACCCAGCATTTT
>TRBD2|TRBJ2-7|TRBV7-2|once|14
CASSLAASGGAPDF
TGTGCCAGCAGCTTAGCGGCTAGCGGGGGGGCCCCGGACTTC
>TRBD2|TRBJ2-7|TRBV28|NA|16
CASSPGGSGGAYEQYF
TGTGCCAGCAGTCCCGGAGGAAGCGGGGGGGCCTACGAGCAGTACTTC
>NA|TRBJ1-5|TRBV12-3/TRBV12-4|NA|13
CASVRRGSEPQHF
TGTGCCAGCGTCCGAAGGGGGTCGGAGCCCCAGCATTTT
>NA|TRBJ1-3|TRBV2|NA|13
CATTRDSGNTIYF
TGTGCCACCACGAGGGATTCTGGAAACACCATATATTTT
>NA|TRBJ1-5|TRBV28|NA|14
CASSLGGGVTPQHF
TGTGCCAGCAGTTTAGGGGGGGGAGTTACGCCCCAGCATTTT
>NA|TRBJ1-2|TRBV7-9|NA|13
CASSLMGGFGYTF
TGTGCCAGCAGTCTCATGGGAGGGTTCGGCTACACCTTC
>NA|TRBJ1-5|TRBV18|NA|15
CASSPGGQSNQPQHF
TGTGCCAGCTCACCGGGAGGGCAGAGCAATCAGCCCCAGCATTTT
>TRBD1|TRBJ1-1|TRBV5-6|NA|17
CASSRRGLVIGGTEAFF
TGTGCCAGCAGCCGCAGGGGGCTAGTAATTGGGGGCACTGAAGCTTTCTTT
>NA|TRBJ1-3|TRBV7-2|NA|14
CASSLVRAGNTIYF
TGTGCCAGCAGCTTAGTACGGGCTGGAAACACCATATATTTT
>NA|TRBJ1-6|TRBV5-1|NA|14
CASSLGHYNSPLHF
TGCGCCAGCAGCTTGGGACACTATAATTCACCCCTCCACTTT
>NA|TRBJ1-1|TRBV10-3|NA|15
CAISGSVGSNTEAFF
TGTGCCATCAGTGGCAGCGTGGGTTCGAACACTGAAGCTTTCTTT
>NA|TRBJ2-7|TRBV18|NA|13
CASSPLSRDEQYF
TGTGCCAGCTCACCACTGAGCAGGGACGAGCAGTACTTC
>TRBD2|TRBJ2-3|TRBV7-6|NA|17
CASSPTWTSGPTDTQYF
TGTGCCAGCAGCCCAACCTGGACTAGCGGGCCGACAGATACGCAGTATTTT
>TRBD1|TRBJ2-7|TRBV28|NA|14
CATELTGGYYEQYF
TGTGCCACTGAACTGACAGGGGGGTACTACGAGCAGTACTTC
>NA|TRBJ1-2|TRBV6-5|NA|15
CASSRGQGLNYGYTF
TGTGCCAGCAGCCGAGGTCAGGGGCTAAACTATGGCTACACCTTC
>NA|TRBJ1-1|TRBV5-6|NA|13
CASSLGWGAEAFF
TGTGCCAGCAGCTTGGGCTGGGGGGCTGAAGCTTTCTTT
>TRBD1|TRBJ1-5|TRBV28|NA|15
CASSPGGTGSQPQHF
TGTGCCAGCAGTCCCGGTGGGACAGGGAGCCAGCCCCAGCATTTT
>NA|TRBJ2-7|TRBV11-1|NA|15
CASSLADSLSYEQYF
TGTGCCAGCAGCTTAGCGGACAGCCTCTCCTACGAGCAGTACTTC
>TRBD1|TRBJ2-4|TRBV12-3/TRBV12-4|few|13
CASSWGQGNIQYF
TGTGCCAGCAGTTGGGGACAGGGGAACATTCAGTACTTC
>NA|TRBJ1-6|TRBV5-1|NA|13
CASASGEDSPLHF
TGCGCCAGCGCGTCGGGGGAGGATTCACCCCTCCACTTT
>NA|TRBJ1-5|TRBV7-9|NA|15
CASSSQGNSNQPQHF
TGTGCCAGCAGCTCCCAGGGAAATAGCAATCAGCCCCAGCATTTT
>TRBD1|TRBJ2-7|TRBV5-5|NA|15
CASSVTGGTGYEQYF
TGTGCCAGCAGCGTAACAGGGGGGACAGGCTACGAGCAGTACTTC
>NA|TRBJ1-1|TRBV2|NA|13
CASRRDREAEAFF
TGTGCCAGCCGACGCGACCGAGAGGCTGAAGCTTTCTTT
>TRBD1|TRBJ1-2|TRBV19|NA|17
CASSKTGRAKADYGYTF
TGTGCCAGTAGTAAGACAGGGCGGGCGAAGGCAGACTATGGCTACACCTTC
>NA|TRBJ2-2|TRBV2|NA|16
CASSESRGAHTGELFF
TGTGCCAGCAGTGAAAGTCGTGGGGCCCACACCGGGGAGCTGTTTTTT
>NA|TRBJ2-3|TRBV11-1|NA|14
CASSLGQSTDTQYF
TGTGCCAGCAGCTTAGGACAAAGCACAGATACGCAGTATTTT